These 6 T cell receptor beta chains share one sample of origin, sequenced in a study of blood T cell repertoires in COVID-19. Data came from immunoSEQ multiplex PCR; TCRdb stores just in-frame clones and leaves some out. The sample carries approximately 440,000 clones, 90% recorded once. The sequenced material came from PBMCs or T cells enriched from blood (not recorded which). These TCRs come from a young man who had recovered from COVID-19.

This clone came up a few times. The chain joins TRBV19 to TRBJ2-1; D might be TRBD1 (6 bases). CDR1 and CDR2 from the germline V gene are LNHDA and SQIVND (reference sequence). V was cut by 1 base and J by 13 bases, with 17 bases left in between. The CDR3 runs to 14 residues. As DNA, the CDR3 is TGTGCCAGTAGTATAGTAGGGGGAGCCGTCGGTCAGTTCTTC. It specifies CASSIVGGAVGQFF.

This chain links TRBV19 with TRBJ2-6; D uncertain. CDR1 and CDR2 (germline): LNHDA, SQIVND (reference sequence). CDR3 length: 14 amino acids. V lost 4 bases and J lost 0, with 4 bases in between. Here the CDR3 reads CASSTSSGANVLTF. CDR3 nucleotides: TGTGCCAGTAGTACGTCCTCTGGGGCCAACGTCCTGACTTTC.

The chain links TRBV11-1 to TRBJ2-1; D uncertain. The germline gives CDR1 SGHAT, CDR2 FQDESV (reference sequence). The ends were cut back, 2 bases at V and 15 bases at J, with 17 bases in the middle. The CDR3 has 13 residues. DNA for the CDR3: TGTGCCAGCAGCTTAAGTCCGCAGGCAATGCGGTTCTTC. As protein: CASSLSPQAMRFF. The variable domain in full, completed from reference TRBV11-1 and TRBJ2-1, reads EAEVAQSPRYKITEKSQAVAFWCDPISGHATLYWYRQILGQGPELLVQFQDESVVDDSQLPKDRFSAERLKGVDSTLKIQPAELGDSAMYLCASSLSPQAMRFFGPGTRLTVL.

This chain uses TRBV5-4 with TRBJ1-5; perhaps TRBD1 as D (5 bases). The V gene lost 4 bases and the J gene lost 5 bases, with 10 bases spanning the gap. The CDR3 runs to 13 residues. Germline V gene sequence: CDR1 SGHNT, CDR2 YYREEE (reference sequence). CDR3 in DNA: TGTGCCAGCAGCGGGGGGAGGGATCAGCCCCAGCATTTT. This sequence encodes CASSGGRDQPQHF.

This chain joins TRBV4-1 and TRBJ1-4, with 8 bases identical to TRBD1. Looked up from germline, CDR1 is MGHRA and CDR2 is YSYEKL. The J segment lost 4 bases and the V segment lost 4 bases, leaving 11 bases of the junction unmatched. There are 17 residues in the CDR3. CDR3 coding DNA: TGCGCCAGCAGCCTATATGCCCTGGGGACAGGTAATGAAAAACTGTTTTTT. Amino acids: CASSLYALGTGNEKLFF.

The chain combines TRBV14 with TRBJ1-1; the D is unclear. Germline V lookup: CDR1 SGHDN, CDR2 FVKESK. This CDR3 spans 16 amino acids. V lost 2 bases and J 0 bases, leaving 13 bases between the germline ends. The CDR3 sequence is CASSQRRRHVNTEAFF. DNA of the CDR3: TGTGCCAGCAGCCAACGTCGGAGGCACGTGAACACTGAAGCTTTCTTT. The whole variable domain, filled in from reference TRBV14 and TRBJ1-1, reads EAGVTQFPSHSVIEKGQTVTLRCDPISGHDNLYWYRRVMGKEIKFLLHFVKESKQDESGMPNNRFLAERTGGTYSTLKVQPAELEDSGVYFCASSQRRRHVNTEAFFGQGTRLTVV.